This paragraph reports one TCR beta chain. The antigen is not known. What CD8 memory combined were CD45RO+ cells and CCR7-negative CD45RA+ TemRA cells. Clones were read by immunoSEQ multiplex PCR, and TCRdb kept only the in-frame ones, dropping some. The profile shows roughly 100,000 clones, about 66% of them singletons. Germline trimming cut 2 bases from V and 1 base from J; bases unmatched to any gene: 7. The germline V gene has CDR1 SGDLS and CDR2 YYNGEE. This CDR3 spans 17 amino acids. The data stem from a study of shared clonotypes between healthy human individuals. General study results and limits: Since donors were few, the genetic and exposure-history diversity represented was limited.

The source is a woman in her twenties or thirties in good health. Material: memory CD8+ T cells sorted from blood. Documented subset: CD45RO+ cells pooled with CCR7-negative TemRA cells. The chain links TRBV9 to TRBJ2-2; 8 nucleotides agree with TRBD1. The CDR3 DNA reads TGTGCCAGCAGCGTCAAACCGGGACAGGAGAACACCGGGGAGCTGTTTTTT. Amino acid sequence: CASSVKPGQENTGELFF.